This T cell receptor (beta chain) appears in the sequencing data of a study of control samples from healthy donors and cancer patients. The CDR3 totals 15 residues. V shed 5 bases and J shed 0 bases, with 12 bases lying between them. The germline V gene has CDR1 SGHTS and CDR2 YDEGEE. The data were produced by immunoSEQ multiplex PCR, yet TCRdb's version contains in-frame clones alone and is incomplete. The table has over 100,000 clones, roughly 89% seen once; the top ten hold around 17%. V usage is TRBV5-8 and J usage is TRBJ1-5, with D unclear. Sequencing was performed on blood. This clonotype originated in a woman between 45 and 60 years old in good health. The CDR3 nucleotides are TGTGCCAGCAGTTTTCAGAGCGTTAGCAATCAGCCCCAGCATTTT. It translates to CASSFQSVSNQPQHF.